This T cell receptor (beta chain) was captured by sequencing in a study of cytomegalovirus exposure and HLA in healthy donors. The CDR3 is 14 residues long. Germline trimming cut 6 bases from V and 2 bases from J; bases unmatched to any gene: 5. Per germline, CDR1 MDHEN and CDR2 SYDVKM. This PCR relied on a set of 60 Vbeta primers and 13 Jbeta primers. Profiling relied on immunoSEQ multiplex PCR, and the TCRdb table lists in-frame clones only, not all of them. The sample holds 180,000 or so clones, nearly 80% seen once. Sequenced: PBMCs. The rearrangement uses TRBV28 and TRBJ1-1; 8 bases match TRBD1. This receptor was identified in a female donor in good health and CMV-seronegative. Here the CDR3 reads CASRSPGGNTEAFF. CDR3 DNA: TGTGCCAGCAGGTCTCCAGGGGGCAACACTGAAGCTTTCTTT.